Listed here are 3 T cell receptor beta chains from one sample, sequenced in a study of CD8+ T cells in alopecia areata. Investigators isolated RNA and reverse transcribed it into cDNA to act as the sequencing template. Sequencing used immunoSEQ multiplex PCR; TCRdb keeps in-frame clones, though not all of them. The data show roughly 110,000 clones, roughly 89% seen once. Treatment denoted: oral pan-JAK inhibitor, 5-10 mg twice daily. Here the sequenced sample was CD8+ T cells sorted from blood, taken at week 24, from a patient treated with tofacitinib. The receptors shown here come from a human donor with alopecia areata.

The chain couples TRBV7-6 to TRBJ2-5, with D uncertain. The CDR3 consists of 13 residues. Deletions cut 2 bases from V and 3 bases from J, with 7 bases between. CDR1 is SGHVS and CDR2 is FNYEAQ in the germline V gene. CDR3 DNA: TGTGCCAGCAGCTTATATACCGAAGAGACCCAGTACTTC. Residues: CASSLYTEETQYF.

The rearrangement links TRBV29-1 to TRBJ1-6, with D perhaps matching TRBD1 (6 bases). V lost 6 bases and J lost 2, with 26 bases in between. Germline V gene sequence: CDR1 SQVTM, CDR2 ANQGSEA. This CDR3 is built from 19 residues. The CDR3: CSVLAQGPEFRTYNSPLHF. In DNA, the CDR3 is TGCAGCGTCCTCGCACAGGGACCGGAGTTTAGGACCTATAATTCACCCCTCCACTTT.

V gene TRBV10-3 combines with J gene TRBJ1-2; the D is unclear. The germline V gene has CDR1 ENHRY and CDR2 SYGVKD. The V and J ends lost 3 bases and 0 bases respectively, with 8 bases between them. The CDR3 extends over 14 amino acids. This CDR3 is CAISDSGANYGYTF. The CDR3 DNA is TGTGCCATCAGTGACAGTGGAGCTAACTATGGCTACACCTTC.